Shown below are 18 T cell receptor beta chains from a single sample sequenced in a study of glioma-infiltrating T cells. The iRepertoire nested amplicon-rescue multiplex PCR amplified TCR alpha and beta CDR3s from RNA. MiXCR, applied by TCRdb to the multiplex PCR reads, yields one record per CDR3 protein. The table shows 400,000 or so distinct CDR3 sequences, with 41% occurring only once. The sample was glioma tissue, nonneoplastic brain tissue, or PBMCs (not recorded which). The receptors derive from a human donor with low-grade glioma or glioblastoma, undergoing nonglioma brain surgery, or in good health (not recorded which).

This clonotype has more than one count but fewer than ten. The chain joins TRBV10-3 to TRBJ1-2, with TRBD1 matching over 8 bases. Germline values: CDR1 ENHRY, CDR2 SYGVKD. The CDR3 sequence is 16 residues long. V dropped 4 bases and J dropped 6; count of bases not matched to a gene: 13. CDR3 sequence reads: CAISVPGGSYYDGYTF. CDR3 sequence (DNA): TGTGCCATCAGTGTTCCAGGGGGCTCCTACTATGATGGCTACACCTTC.

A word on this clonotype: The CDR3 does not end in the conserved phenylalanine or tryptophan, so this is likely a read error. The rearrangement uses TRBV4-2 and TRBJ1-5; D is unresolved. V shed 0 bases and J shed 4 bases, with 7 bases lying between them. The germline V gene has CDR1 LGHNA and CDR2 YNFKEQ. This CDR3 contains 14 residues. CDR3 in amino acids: CASSQDPLNQPQHL. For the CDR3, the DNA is TGTGCCAGCAGCCAAGACCCGTTGAATCAGCCCCAGCATCTT.

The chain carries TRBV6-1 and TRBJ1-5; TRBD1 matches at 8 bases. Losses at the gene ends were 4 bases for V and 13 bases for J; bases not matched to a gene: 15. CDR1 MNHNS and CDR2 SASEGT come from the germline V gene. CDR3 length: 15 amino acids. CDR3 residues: CASSGTGFGNQLQHF. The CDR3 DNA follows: TGTGCCAGCAGTGGGACAGGGTTTGGCAATCAGCTGCAGCATTTT.

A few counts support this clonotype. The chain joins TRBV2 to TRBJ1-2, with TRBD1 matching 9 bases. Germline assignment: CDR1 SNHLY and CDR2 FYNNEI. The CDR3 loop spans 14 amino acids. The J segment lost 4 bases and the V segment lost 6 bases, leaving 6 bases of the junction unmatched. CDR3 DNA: TGTGCCAGCAGCAACAGGGGGCAAGTCTATGGCTACACCTTC. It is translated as CASSNRGQVYGYTF.

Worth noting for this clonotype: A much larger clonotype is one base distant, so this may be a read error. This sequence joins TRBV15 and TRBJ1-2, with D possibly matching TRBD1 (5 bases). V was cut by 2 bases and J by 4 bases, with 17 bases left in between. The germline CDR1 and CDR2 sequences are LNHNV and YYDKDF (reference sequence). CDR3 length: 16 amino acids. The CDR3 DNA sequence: TGTGCCACCAGCAGAAATTTGGAGGAGGGGAGCTATGGCTACACCTTC. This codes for CATSRNLEEGSYGYTF.

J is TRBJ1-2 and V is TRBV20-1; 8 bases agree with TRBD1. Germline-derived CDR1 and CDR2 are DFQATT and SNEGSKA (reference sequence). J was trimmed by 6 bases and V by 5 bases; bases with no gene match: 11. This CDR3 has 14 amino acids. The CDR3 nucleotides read TGCAGTGCTCGGTCCGAGACAGGGGTGAATGGCTACACCTTC. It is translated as CSARSETGVNGYTF.

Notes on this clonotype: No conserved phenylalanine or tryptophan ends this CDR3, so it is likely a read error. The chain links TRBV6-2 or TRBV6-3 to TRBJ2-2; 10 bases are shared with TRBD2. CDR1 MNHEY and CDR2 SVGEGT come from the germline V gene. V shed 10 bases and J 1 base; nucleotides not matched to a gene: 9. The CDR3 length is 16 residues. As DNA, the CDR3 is TGTGCCACCATGGGGACTAGCGCACGGAACACCGGGGAGCTGTTTTTA. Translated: CATMGTSARNTGELFL.

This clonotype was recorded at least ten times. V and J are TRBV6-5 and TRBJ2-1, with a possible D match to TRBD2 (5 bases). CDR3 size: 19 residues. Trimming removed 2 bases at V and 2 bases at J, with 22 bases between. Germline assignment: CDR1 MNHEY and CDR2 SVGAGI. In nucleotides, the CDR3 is TGTGCCAGCAGTTACGGTTTTAAACCTTGGGAGTCTCCCTACAATGAGCAGTTCTTC. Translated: CASSYGFKPWESPYNEQFF.

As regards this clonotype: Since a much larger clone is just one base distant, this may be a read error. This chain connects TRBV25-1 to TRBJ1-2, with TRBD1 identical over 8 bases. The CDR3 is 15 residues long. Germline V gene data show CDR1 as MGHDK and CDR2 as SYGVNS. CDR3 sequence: CSSSDPTGAAYGYTF. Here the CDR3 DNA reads TGTTCCAGCAGTGATCCGACAGGGGCTGCCTATGGCTACACCTTC.

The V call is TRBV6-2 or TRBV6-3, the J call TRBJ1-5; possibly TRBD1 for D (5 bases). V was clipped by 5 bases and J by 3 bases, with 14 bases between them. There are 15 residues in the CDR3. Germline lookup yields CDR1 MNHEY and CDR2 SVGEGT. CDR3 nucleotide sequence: TGTGCCAGCAGTCGCCCCGGGACCGTCAATCAGCCCCAGCATTTT. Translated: CASSRPGTVNQPQHF.

This CDR3 is CASSSSPDDPYYGYTF. CDR3 nucleotides: TGTGCCAGCAGTTCATCCCCGGACGACCCCTACTATGGCTACACCTTC. V is TRBV28 and J is TRBJ1-2; D is unresolved. The length of the CDR3 is 16 residues. Germline CDR1 reads MDHEN; CDR2 reads SYDVKM. Trimming shortened V by 4 bases and J by 3 bases, and 18 bases separated the two germline ends.

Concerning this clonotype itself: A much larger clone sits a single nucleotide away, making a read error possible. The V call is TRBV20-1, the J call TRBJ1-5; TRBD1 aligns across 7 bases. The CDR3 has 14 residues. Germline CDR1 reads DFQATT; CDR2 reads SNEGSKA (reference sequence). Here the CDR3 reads CSARDRTGGQPQDF. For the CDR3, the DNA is TGCAGTGCTAGAGACCGGACAGGAGGTCAGCCCCAGGATTTT.

CDR3 in amino acids: CASSGDKTGELFF. The CDR3 coding sequence is TGTGCCAGCAGTGGGGATAAGACCGGGGAGCTGTTTTTT. The chain employs TRBV6-4 and TRBJ2-2; D is unresolved. The CDR3 has 13 residues. Trimming took 4 bases from V and 5 from J, leaving 8 bases between them. The germline V gene has CDR1 MRHNA and CDR2 SNTAGT.

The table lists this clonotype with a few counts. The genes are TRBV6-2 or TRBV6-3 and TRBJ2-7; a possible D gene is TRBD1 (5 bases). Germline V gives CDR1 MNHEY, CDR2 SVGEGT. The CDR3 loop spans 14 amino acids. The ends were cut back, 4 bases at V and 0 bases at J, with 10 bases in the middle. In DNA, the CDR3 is TGTGCCAGCAGTTTGGACATTCTCTCCTACGAGCAGTACTTC. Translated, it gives CASSLDILSYEQYF.

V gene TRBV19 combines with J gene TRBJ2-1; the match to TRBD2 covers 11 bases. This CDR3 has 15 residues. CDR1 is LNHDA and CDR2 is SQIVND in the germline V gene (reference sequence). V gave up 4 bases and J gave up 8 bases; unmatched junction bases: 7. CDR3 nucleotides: TGTGCCAGTAGTACGGGGACTAGCGGATTCGATGAGCAGTTCTTC. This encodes CASSTGTSGFDEQFF.

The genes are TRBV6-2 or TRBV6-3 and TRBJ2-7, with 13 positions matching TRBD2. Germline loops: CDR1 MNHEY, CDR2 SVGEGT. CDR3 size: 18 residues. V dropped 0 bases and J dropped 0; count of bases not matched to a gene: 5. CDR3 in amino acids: CASSYSSGTSGVSYEQYF. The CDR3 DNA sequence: TGTGCCAGCAGTTACTCCTCAGGGACTAGCGGGGTCTCCTACGAGCAGTACTTC.

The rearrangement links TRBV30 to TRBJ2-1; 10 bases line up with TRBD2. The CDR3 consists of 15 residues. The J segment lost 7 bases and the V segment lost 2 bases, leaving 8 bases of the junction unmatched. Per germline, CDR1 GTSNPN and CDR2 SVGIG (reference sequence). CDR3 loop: CAWSLRGTSENEQFF. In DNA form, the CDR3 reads TGTGCCTGGAGTCTCCGGGGGACTAGCGAGAATGAGCAGTTCTTC.

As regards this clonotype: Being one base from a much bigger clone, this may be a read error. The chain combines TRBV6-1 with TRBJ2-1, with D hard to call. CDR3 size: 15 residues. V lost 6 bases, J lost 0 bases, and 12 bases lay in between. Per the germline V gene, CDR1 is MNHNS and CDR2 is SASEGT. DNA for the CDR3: TGTGCCAGCAGCCCAAGCTTTTCCTCCTACAATGAGCAGTTCTTC. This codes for CASSPSFSSYNEQFF.